A selection of T cell receptor beta chains follows, all from one sample in a study of control samples from healthy donors and cancer patients. Method: immunoSEQ multiplex PCR; TCRdb's copy keeps in-frame clones and lacks some. The sample lists some 120,000 clones, less than 95% seen once, with less than 4% in the top ten. Sequenced material: blood. The receptors derive from a man aged 25-45 years in good health. The CDR3 runs from the conserved cysteine through the conserved F or W. The D gene is left open where the match is weak.

V,J,D,CDR3
TRBV6-5,TRBJ1-4,TRBD1,CASSLQGWGEKLFF
TRBV5-1,TRBJ1-5,TRBD1,CASSLGGQGTPQPQHF
TRBV19,TRBJ2-2,TRBD1,CASSIGTGNTGELFF
TRBV3-1/TRBV3-2,TRBJ2-6,.,CASSQGRPSGANVLTF
TRBV29-1,TRBJ2-6,.,CSVDSGTGANVLTF
TRBV6-5,TRBJ2-5,TRBD2,CASRARGVETQYF
TRBV6-4,TRBJ2-1,TRBD2,CASSEVFSGGANEQFF
TRBV7-2,TRBJ2-2,.,CASSPPGELFF
TRBV5-1,TRBJ2-1,TRBD2,CASSPGLAGADEQFF
TRBV7-9,TRBJ1-5,.,CASSLGGDNQPQHF
TRBV4-3,TRBJ2-3,TRBD2,CASSPGGSTDTQYF
TRBV5-1,TRBJ2-5,.,CASSYRDLKETQYF
TRBV29-1,TRBJ2-1,.,CSVEEGTYNEQFF
TRBV7-2,TRBJ2-1,TRBD1,CASSFSGTVNEQFF
TRBV7-2,TRBJ2-7,.,CASSSSLGYEQYF
TRBV11-2,TRBJ1-2,.,CASSNVQGYGNGYTF
TRBV5-4,TRBJ2-7,.,CASSPAGRFYEQYF
TRBV28,TRBJ2-7,TRBD1,CASSPRDREYEQYF
TRBV30,TRBJ2-7,.,CAWRSRGLQTYEQYF
TRBV19,TRBJ1-1,.,CASMLQGRVNTEAFF
TRBV4-2,TRBJ2-3,TRBD2,CASSQVGSGGEERTDTQYF
TRBV18,TRBJ2-1,.,CASSPVTGWEQFF
TRBV29-1,TRBJ1-2,.,CSAELRPYGYTF
TRBV24-1,TRBJ1-1,.,CATSDGLTEAFF
TRBV19,TRBJ1-5,.,CASTDGYQPQHF
TRBV11-2,TRBJ1-1,.,CASSLSNTEAFF
TRBV4-3,TRBJ1-4,.,CASSLDRSREKLFF
TRBV30,TRBJ1-1,.,CAWSYGGASNTEAFF
TRBV21-1,TRBJ2-7,.,CASSKTYEQYF
TRBV19,TRBJ2-3,.,CASSIDVRSTDTQYF
TRBV18,TRBJ2-7,.,CASSPASHAYEQYF
TRBV10-3,TRBJ1-6,TRBD1,CAISESGQGVGSPLHF
TRBV6-4,TRBJ2-5,.,CASSDPGYPREAQYF
TRBV6-6,TRBJ1-2,.,CASSHLAGVDGYTF
TRBV5-1,TRBJ2-5,TRBD2,CASSSRRTSGGGETQYF
TRBV6-5,TRBJ2-2,.,CASSRNTGELFF
TRBV14,TRBJ2-7,.,CASSQSPLGEQYF
TRBV7-9,TRBJ2-7,TRBD1,CASRPWRQGSSYEQYF
TRBV24-1,TRBJ2-5,.,CATSDMTAGVEETQYF
TRBV7-2,TRBJ2-6,.,CASSYFGLRSGANVLTF
TRBV6-1,TRBJ1-4,.,CASSEVMGVWEKLFF
TRBV19,TRBJ2-7,.,CASSTALNYYEQYF
TRBV7-2,TRBJ2-2,.,CASSLGAALGTGELFF
TRBV9,TRBJ2-1,.,CASSDEGENYNEQFF
TRBV2,TRBJ1-4,.,CASSQGRSTNEKLFF
TRBV6-6,TRBJ1-5,.,CAGQYNSNQPQHF
TRBV12-3/TRBV12-4,TRBJ1-5,.,CASSQGENQPQHF
TRBV4-1,TRBJ2-3,TRBD2,CASSQVGLVGDTQYF
TRBV11-2,TRBJ1-6,TRBD1,CASSSRTGKIDNSPLHF
TRBV7-2,TRBJ2-7,TRBD2,CASSLGSSGTYEQYF
TRBV11-2,TRBJ2-5,TRBD2,CASSLVRSGTSQETQYF